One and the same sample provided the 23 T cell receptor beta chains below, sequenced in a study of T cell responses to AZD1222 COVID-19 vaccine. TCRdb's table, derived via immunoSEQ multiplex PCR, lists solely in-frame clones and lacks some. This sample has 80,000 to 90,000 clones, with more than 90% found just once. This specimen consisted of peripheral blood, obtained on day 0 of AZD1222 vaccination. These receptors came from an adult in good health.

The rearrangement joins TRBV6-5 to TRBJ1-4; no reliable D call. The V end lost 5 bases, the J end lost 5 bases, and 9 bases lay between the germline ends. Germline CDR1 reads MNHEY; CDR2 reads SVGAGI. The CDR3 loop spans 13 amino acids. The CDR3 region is CASSPRPNEKLFF. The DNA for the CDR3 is TGTGCCAGCAGTCCGCGACCGAATGAAAAACTGTTTTTT.

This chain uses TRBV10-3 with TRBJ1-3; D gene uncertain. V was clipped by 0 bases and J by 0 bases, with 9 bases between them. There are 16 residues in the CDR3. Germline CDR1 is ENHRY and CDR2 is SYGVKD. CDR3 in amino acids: CAISESALISGNTIYF. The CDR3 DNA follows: TGTGCCATCAGTGAGTCAGCCCTTATCTCTGGAAACACCATATATTTT.

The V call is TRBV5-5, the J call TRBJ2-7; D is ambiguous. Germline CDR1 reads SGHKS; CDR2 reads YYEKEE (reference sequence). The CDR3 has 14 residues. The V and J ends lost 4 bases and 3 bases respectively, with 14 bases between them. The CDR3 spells CASSPRAAYYEQYF. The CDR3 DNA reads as TGTGCCAGCAGCCCCCGAGCAGCATACTACGAGCAGTACTTC. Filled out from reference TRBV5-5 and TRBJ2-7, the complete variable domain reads DAGVTQSPTHLIKTRGQQVTLRCSPISGHKSVSWYQQVLGQGPQFIFQYYEKEERGRGNFPDRFSARQFPNYSSELNVNALLLGDSALYLCASSPRAAYYEQYFGPGTRLTVT.

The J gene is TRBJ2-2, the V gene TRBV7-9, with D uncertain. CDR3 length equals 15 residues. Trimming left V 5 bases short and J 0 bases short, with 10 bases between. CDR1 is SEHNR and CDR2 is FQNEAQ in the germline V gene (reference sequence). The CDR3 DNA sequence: TGTGCCAGCAGCCCCTCCCCAACGAACACCGGGGAGCTGTTTTTT. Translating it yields CASSPSPTNTGELFF.

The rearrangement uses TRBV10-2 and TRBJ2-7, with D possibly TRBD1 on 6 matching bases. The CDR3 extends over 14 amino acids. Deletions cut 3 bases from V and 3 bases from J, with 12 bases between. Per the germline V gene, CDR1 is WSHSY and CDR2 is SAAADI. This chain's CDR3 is CASSDTGRNYEQYF. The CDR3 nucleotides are TGCGCCAGCAGTGATACAGGGCGGAACTACGAGCAGTACTTC.

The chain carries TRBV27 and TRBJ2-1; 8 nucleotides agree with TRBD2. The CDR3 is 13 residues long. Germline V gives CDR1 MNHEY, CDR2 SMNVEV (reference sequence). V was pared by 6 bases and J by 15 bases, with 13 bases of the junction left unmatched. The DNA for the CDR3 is TGTGCCAGCAGGACCCCGGGACTAGGAATAGGGTTCTTC. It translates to CASRTPGLGIGFF.

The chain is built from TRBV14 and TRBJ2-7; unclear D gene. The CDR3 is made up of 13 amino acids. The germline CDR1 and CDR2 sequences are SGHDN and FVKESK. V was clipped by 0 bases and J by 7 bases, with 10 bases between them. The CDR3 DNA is TGTGCCAGCAGCCAAGATCTGTATGCAGAGCAGTACTTC. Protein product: CASSQDLYAEQYF.

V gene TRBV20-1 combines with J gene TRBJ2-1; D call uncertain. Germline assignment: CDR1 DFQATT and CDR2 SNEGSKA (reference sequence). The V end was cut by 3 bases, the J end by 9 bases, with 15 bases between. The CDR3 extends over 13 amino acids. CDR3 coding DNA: TGCAGTGCTAGTCCCGCCGGGCTAACTGAGCAGTTCTTC. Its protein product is CSASPAGLTEQFF.

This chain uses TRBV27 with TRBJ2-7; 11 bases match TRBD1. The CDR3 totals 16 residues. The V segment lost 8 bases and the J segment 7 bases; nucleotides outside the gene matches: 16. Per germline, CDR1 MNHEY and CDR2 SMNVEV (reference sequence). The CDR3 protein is CASDSWGPGQGGEQYF. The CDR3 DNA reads TGTGCCAGCGACTCCTGGGGGCCGGGACAGGGGGGAGAGCAGTACTTC.

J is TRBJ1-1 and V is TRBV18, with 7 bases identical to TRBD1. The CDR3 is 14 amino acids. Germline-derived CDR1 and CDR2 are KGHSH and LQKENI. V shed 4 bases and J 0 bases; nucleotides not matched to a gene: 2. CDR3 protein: CASSQQGMNTEAFF. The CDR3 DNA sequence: TGTGCCAGCTCACAACAGGGGATGAACACTGAAGCTTTCTTT. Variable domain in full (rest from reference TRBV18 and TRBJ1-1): NAGVMQNPRHLVRRRGQEARLRCSPMKGHSHVYWYRQLPEEGLKFMVYLQKENIIDESGMPKERFSAEFPKEGPSILRIQQVVRGDSAAYFCASSQQGMNTEAFFGQGTRLTVV.

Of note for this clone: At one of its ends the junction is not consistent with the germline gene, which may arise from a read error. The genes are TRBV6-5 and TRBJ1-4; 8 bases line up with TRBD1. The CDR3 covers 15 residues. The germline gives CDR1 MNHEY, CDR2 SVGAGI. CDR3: CASSNSGGEGEKLFF. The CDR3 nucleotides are TGTGCCAGCAGTAACTCAGGGGGCGAAGGTGAAAAACTGTTTTTT.

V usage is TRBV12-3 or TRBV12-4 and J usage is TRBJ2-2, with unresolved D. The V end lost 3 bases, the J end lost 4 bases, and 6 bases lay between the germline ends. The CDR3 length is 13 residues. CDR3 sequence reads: CASSFLSTGELFF. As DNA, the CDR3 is TGTGCCAGCAGTTTTCTAAGCACCGGGGAGCTGTTTTTT.

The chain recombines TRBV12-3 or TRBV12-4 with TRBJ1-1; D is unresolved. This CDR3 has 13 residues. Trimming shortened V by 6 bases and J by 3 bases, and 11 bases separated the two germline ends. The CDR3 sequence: CASRVLTYTEAFF. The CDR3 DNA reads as TGTGCCAGCAGGGTACTGACCTACACTGAAGCTTTCTTT.

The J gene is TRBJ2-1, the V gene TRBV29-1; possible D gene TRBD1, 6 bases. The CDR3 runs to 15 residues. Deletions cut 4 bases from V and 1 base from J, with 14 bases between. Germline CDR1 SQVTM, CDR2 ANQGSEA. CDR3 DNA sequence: TGCAGCGTTGCAGGGGACCTTTATTCCTACAATGAGCAGTTCTTC. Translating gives CSVAGDLYSYNEQFF.

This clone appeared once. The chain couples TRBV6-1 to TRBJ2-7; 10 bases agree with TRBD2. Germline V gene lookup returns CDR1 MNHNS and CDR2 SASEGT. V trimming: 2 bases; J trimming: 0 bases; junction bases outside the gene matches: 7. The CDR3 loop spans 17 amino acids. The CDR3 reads CASSEWGLAGGSYEQYF. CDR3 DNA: TGTGCCAGCAGTGAATGGGGGTTAGCGGGGGGCTCCTACGAGCAGTACTTC.

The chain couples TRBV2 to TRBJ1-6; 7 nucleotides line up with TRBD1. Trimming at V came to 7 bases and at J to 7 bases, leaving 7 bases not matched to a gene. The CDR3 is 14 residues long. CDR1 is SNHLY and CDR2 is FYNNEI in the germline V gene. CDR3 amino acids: CASIKGARNSPLHF. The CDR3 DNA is TGTGCCAGCATTAAGGGGGCGAGGAATTCACCCCTCCACTTT.

CDR3 region: CASRKTGSGNTIYF. The CDR3 bases are TGTGCCAGCAGAAAGACAGGCTCTGGAAACACCATATATTTT. The chain combines TRBV4-2 with TRBJ1-3, with D perhaps matching TRBD1 (6 bases). This CDR3 has 14 amino acids. Trimming cost V 6 bases and J 0 bases, with 9 bases left between them. Per the germline V gene, CDR1 is LGHNA and CDR2 is YNFKEQ.

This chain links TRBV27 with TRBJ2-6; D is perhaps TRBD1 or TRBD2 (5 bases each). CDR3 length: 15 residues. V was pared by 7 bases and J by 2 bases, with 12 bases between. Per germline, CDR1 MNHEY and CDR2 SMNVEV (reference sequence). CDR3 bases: TGTGCCAGCACCGGGGCGAATACTGGGGCCAACGTCCTGACTTTC. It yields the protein CASTGANTGANVLTF.

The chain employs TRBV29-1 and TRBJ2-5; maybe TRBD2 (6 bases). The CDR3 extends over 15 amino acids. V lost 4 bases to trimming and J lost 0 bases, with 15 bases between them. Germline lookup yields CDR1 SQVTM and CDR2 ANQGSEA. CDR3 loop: CSVVRSGDYQETQYF. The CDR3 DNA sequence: TGCAGCGTTGTCCGTAGCGGAGACTACCAAGAGACCCAGTACTTC.

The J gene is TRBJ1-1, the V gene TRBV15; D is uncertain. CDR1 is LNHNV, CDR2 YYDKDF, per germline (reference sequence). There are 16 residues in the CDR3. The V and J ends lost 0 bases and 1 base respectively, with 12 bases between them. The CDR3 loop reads CATSRDLPPGNTEAFF. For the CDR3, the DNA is TGTGCCACCAGCAGAGATTTGCCCCCCGGGAACACTGAAGCTTTCTTT.

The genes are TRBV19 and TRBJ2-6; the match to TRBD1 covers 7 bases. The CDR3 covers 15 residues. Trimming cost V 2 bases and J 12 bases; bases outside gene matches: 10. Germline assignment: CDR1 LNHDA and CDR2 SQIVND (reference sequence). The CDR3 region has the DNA TGTGCCAGTAGTATACAGACAGGGAGCCCTTCCGTCCTGACTTTC. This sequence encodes CASSIQTGSPSVLTF.

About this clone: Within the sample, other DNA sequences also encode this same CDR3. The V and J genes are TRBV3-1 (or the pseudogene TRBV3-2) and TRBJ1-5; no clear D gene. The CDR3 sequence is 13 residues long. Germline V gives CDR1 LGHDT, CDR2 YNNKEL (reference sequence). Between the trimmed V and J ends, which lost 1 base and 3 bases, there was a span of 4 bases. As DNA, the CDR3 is TGTGCCAGCAGCCAAGGCGACAATCAGCCCCAGCATTTT. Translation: CASSQGDNQPQHF.

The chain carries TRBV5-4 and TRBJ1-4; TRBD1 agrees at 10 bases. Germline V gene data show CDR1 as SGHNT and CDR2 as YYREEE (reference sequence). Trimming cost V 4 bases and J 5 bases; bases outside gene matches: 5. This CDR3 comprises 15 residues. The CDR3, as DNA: TGTGCCAGCAGCCGACCGGGACAGGGGAATGAAAAACTGTTTTTT. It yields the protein CASSRPGQGNEKLFF.